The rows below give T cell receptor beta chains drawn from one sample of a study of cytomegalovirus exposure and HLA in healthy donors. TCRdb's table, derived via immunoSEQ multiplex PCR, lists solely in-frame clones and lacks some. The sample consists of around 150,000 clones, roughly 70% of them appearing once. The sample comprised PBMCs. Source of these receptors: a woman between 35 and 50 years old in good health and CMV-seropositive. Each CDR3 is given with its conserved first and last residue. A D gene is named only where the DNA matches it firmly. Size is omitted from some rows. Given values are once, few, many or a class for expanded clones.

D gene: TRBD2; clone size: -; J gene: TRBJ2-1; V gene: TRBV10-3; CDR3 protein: CAIGVAGAPEQFF; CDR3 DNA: TGTGCCATCGGAGTAGCGGGGGCTCCTGAGCAGTTCTTC
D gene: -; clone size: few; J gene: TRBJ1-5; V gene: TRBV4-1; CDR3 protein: CASSQDMRVPSQNF; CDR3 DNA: TGCGCCAGCAGCCAAGATATGCGGGTTCCTTCCCAGAATTTT
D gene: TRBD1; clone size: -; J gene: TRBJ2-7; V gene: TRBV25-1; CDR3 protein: CASSDSGTAIYEQYF; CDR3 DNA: TGTGCCAGCAGTGACTCCGGGACAGCGATCTACGAGCAGTACTTC
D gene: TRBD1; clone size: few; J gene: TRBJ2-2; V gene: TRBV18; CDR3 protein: CASSPTGSNTGELFF; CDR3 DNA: TGTGCCAGCTCACCGACAGGGTCGAACACCGGGGAGCTGTTTTTT
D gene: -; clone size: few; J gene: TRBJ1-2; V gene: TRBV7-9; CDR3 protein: CASSSLGRGYTF; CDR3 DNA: TGTGCCAGCAGTTCCCTTGGGAGAGGCTACACCTTC
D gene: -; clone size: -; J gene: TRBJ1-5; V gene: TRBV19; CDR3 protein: CASQTGYSNQPQHF; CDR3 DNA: TGTGCCAGTCAGACGGGATATAGCAATCAGCCCCAGCATTTT
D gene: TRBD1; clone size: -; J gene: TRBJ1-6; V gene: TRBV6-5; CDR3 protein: CASSYSYRGDSPLHF; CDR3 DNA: TGTGCCAGCAGTTACTCGTACAGGGGTGATTCACCCCTCCACTTT
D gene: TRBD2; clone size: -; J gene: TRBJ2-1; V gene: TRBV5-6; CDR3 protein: CASSLYRRGTTEQFF; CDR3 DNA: TGTGCCAGCAGCTTGTACAGACGGGGGACTACTGAGCAGTTCTTC
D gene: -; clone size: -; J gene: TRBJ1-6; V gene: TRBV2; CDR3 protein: CASKAGNNSPLNF; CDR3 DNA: TGTGCCAGCAAGGCCGGGAATAATTCACCCCTCAACTTT
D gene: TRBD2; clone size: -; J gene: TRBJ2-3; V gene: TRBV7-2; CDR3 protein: CASSLEVAGGPLSTDTQYF; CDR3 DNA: TGTGCCAGCAGCTTAGAGGTAGCGGGGGGGCCACTAAGCACAGATACGCAGTATTTT
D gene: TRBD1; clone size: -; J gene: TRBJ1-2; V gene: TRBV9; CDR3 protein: CASSDYRGGYTF; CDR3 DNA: TGTGCCAGCAGCGACTACAGGGGTGGCTACACCTTC
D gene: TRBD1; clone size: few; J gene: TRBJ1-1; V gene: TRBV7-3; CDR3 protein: CASSSGTGTEAFF; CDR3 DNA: TGTGCCAGCAGCTCCGGGACAGGCACTGAAGCTTTCTTT
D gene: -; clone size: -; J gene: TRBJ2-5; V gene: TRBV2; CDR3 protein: CASSERARETQYF; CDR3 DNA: TGTGCCAGCAGTGAAAGAGCACGTGAGACCCAGTACTTC
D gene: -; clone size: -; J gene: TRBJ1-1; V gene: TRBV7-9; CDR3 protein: CASSLEQGVSEAFF; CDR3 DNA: TGTGCCAGCAGCTTAGAACAGGGAGTCTCTGAAGCTTTCTTT
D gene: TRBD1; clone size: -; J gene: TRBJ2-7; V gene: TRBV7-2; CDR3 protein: CASSYSGGASDEQYF; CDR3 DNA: TGTGCCAGCAGCTACTCAGGGGGCGCGTCCGACGAGCAGTACTTC
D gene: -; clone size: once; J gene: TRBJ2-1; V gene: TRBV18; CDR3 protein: CASSTPFQGDEQFF; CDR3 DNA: TGTGCCAGCTCAACTCCCTTTCAGGGCGATGAGCAGTTCTTC
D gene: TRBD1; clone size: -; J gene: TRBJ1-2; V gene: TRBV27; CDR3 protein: CASWTGALGYTF; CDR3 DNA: TGTGCCAGCTGGACAGGGGCGCTTGGCTACACCTTC
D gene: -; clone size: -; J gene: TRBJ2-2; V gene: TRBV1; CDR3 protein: CTSSQEQQRENTGELFF; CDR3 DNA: TGCACCAGCAGCCAAGAACAGCAGCGGGAGAACACCGGGGAGCTGTTTTTT
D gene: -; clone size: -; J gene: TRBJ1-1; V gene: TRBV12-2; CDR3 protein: CASRLISGQGLVGTEAFF; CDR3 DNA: TGTGCAAGTCGCTTAATAAGTGGGCAGGGTCTAGTGGGAACTGAAGCTTTCTTT
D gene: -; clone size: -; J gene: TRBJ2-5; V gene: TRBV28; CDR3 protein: CASSPPGLETQYF; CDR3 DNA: TGTGCCAGCAGTCCTCCGGGGTTGGAGACCCAGTACTTC
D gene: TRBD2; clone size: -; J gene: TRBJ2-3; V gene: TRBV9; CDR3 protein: CASSVERLAETDTQYF; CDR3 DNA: TGTGCCAGCAGCGTAGAGAGGCTAGCGGAGACAGATACGCAGTATTTT
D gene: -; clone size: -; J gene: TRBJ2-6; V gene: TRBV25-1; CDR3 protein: CASGGDPGANVLTF; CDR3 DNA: TGTGCCAGCGGAGGTGACCCTGGGGCCAACGTCCTGACTTTC